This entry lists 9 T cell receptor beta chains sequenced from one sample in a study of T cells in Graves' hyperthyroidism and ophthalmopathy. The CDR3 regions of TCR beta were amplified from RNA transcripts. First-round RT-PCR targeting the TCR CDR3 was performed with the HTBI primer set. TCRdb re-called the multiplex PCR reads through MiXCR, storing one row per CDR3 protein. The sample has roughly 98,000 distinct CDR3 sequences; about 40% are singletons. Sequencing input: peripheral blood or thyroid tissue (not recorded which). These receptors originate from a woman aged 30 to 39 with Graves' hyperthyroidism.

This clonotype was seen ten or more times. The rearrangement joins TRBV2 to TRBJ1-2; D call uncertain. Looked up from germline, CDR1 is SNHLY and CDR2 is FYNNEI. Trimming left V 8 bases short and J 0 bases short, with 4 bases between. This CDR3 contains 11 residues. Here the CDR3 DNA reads TGTGCCAGCGGGGCTAACTATGGCTACACCTTC. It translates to CASGANYGYTF.

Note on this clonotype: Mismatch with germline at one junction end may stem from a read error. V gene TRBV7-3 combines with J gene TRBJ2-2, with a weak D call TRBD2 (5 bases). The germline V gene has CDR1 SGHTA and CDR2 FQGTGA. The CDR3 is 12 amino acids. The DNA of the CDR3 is TGTGCCAACAGCTCAGAGGGCGGGGAGCTGTTTTTT. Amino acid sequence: CANSSEGGELFF.

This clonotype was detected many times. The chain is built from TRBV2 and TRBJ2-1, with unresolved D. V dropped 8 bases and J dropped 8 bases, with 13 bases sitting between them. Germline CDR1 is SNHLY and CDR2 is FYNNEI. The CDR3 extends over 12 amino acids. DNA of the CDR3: TGTGCCAGCGCTAGTCATGGAGATGAGCAGTTCTTC. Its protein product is CASASHGDEQFF.

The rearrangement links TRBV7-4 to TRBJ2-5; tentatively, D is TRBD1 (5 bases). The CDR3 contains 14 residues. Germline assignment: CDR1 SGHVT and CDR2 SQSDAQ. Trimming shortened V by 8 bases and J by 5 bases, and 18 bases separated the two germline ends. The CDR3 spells CASRQGGTGETQYF. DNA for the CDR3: TGTGCCAGCCGTCAGGGCGGTACCGGGGAGACCCAGTACTTC.

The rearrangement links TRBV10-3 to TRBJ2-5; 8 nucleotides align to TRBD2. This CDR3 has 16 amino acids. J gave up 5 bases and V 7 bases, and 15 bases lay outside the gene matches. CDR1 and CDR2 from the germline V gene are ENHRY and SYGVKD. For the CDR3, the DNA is TGTGCCATCAACGGGGCTGCGGGAGGAGGCGGGGAGACCCAGTACTTC. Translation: CAINGAAGGGGETQYF.

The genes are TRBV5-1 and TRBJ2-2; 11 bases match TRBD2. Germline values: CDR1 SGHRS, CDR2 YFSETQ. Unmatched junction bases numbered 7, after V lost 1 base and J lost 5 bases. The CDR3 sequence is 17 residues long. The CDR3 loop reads CASSLPWTSGQTGELFF. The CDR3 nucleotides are TGCGCCAGCAGCTTGCCGTGGACTAGCGGGCAGACCGGGGAGCTGTTTTTT.

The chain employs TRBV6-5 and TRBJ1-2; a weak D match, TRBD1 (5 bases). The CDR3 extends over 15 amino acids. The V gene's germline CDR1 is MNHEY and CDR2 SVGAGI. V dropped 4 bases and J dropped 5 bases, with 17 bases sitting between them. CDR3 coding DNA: TGTGCCAGCAGTTCTCATGGGACTGTCGGATATGGCTACACCTTC. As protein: CASSSHGTVGYGYTF.

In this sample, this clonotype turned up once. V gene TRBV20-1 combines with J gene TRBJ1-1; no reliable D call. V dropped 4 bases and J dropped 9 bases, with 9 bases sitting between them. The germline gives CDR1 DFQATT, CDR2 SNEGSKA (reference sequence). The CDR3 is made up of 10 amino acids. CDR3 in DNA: TGCAGTGCTATTTTAGGAAAAGCTTTCTTT. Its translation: CSAILGKAFF.

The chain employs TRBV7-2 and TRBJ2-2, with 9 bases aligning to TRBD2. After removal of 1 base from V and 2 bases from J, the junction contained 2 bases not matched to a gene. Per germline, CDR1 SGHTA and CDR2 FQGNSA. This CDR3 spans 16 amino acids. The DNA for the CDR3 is TGTGCCAGCAGCTTAGGACTAGCGGCTAACACCGGGGAGCTGTTTTTT. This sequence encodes CASSLGLAANTGELFF.